This T cell receptor (beta chain) was sequenced for a study of blood T cell repertoires in COVID-19. Data came from immunoSEQ multiplex PCR; TCRdb stores just in-frame clones and leaves some out. The data show 150,000 to 200,000 clones, more than 75% seen once. The sample taken for sequencing was peripheral blood. This clonotype was obtained from a man aged 45-60 years who had recovered from COVID-19.

CDR3 DNA sequence: TGTGCCAGCAGCGTAGTGTCTAGCGGGAGTACGAATGAGCAGTTCTTC. Protein: CASSVVSSGSTNEQFF. The gene calls are TRBV9 and TRBJ2-1; 10 nucleotides match TRBD2. Germline V lookup: CDR1 SGDLS, CDR2 YYNGEE. The CDR3 is 16 residues long. Trimming cost V 0 bases and J 7 bases; bases outside gene matches: 7.